One sample yielded the 5 T cell receptor beta chains listed below, sequenced in a study of blood T cell repertoires in COVID-19. The table came from immunoSEQ multiplex PCR; TCRdb's copy has only in-frame clones and leaves some out. The sample holds some 450,000 clones, around 88% seen once. Sequenced input: peripheral blood. The origin of the receptors is a woman aged 50 to 65 with COVID-19, enrolled during active disease.

V is TRBV9 and J is TRBJ1-5; D might be TRBD1 (5 bases). The CDR3 has 15 residues. V was trimmed by 7 bases and J by 7 bases, leaving 21 bases between them. Germline V gives CDR1 SGDLS, CDR2 YYNGEE. The CDR3 sequence is CASGASQGPSQPQHF. In DNA form, the CDR3 reads TGTGCCAGCGGAGCATCTCAGGGTCCCTCACAGCCCCAGCATTTT.

The gene calls are TRBV28 and TRBJ1-5; 11 bases map to TRBD1. CDR1 and CDR2 from the germline V gene are MDHEN and SYDVKM. V lost 3 bases and J lost 5; bases outside the gene matches: 6. The CDR3 length is 16 residues. CDR3 in amino acids: CASSLSGTGGYQPQHF. The DNA of the CDR3 is TGTGCCAGCAGTTTGTCCGGGACAGGGGGGTATCAGCCCCAGCATTTT.

The V gene is TRBV5-1, the J gene TRBJ1-5; TRBD1 agrees at 9 bases. With 0 bases clipped from V and 2 bases from J, the junction kept 0 bases outside the gene matches. The V gene's germline CDR1 is SGHRS and CDR2 YFSETQ. The CDR3 is 15 amino acids. This CDR3 is CASSLGTGGNQPQHF. The CDR3 coding sequence is TGCGCCAGCAGCTTGGGGACAGGGGGCAATCAGCCCCAGCATTTT.

The chain is built from TRBV11-3 and TRBJ1-3; 7 nucleotides line up with TRBD1. The CDR3 consists of 16 residues. J lost 4 bases, V lost 4 bases, and 10 bases had no gene match. Germline CDR1 reads SGHNT; CDR2 reads YENEEA. In nucleotides, the CDR3 is TGTGCCAGCAGCTCATCTCCGGGACAGCAAGGAAACACCATATATTTT. Protein product: CASSSSPGQQGNTIYF.

V usage is TRBV6-6 and J usage is TRBJ1-1; D is perhaps TRBD1 (5 bases). Germline values: CDR1 MNHNY, CDR2 SVGAGI (reference sequence). V was shortened by 0 bases and J by 3 bases, with 14 bases between the two germline ends. This CDR3 is built from 16 residues. CDR3 protein: CASSYSMVGGDTEAFF. The CDR3 coding sequence is TGTGCCAGCAGTTACTCGATGGTTGGAGGGGACACTGAAGCTTTCTTT.